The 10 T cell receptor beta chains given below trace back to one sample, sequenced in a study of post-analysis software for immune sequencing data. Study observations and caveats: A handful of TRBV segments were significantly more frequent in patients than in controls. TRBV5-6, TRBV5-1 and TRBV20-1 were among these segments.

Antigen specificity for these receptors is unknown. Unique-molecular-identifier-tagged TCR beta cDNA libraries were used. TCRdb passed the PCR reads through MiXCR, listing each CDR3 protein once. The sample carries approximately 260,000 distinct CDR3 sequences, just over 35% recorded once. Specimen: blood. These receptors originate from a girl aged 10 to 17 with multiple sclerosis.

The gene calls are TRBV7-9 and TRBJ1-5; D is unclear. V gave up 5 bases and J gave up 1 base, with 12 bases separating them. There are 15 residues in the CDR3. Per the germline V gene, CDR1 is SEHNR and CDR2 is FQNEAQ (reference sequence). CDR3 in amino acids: CASSGVTGSNQPQHF. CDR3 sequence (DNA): TGTGCCAGCAGCGGAGTGACTGGGAGCAATCAGCCCCAGCATTTT.

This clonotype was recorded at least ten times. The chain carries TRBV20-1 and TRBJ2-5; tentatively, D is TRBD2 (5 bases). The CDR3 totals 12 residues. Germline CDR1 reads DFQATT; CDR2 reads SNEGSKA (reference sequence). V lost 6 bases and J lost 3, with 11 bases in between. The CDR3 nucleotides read TGCAGTGCCGGACTGGCAGAAGAGACCCAGTACTTC. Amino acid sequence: CSAGLAEETQYF.

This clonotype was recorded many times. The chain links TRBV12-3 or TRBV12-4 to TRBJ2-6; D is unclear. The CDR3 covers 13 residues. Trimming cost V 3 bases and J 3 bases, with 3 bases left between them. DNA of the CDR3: TGTGCCAGCAGTTTCGGTGGGGCCAACGTCCTGACTTTC. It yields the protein CASSFGGANVLTF.

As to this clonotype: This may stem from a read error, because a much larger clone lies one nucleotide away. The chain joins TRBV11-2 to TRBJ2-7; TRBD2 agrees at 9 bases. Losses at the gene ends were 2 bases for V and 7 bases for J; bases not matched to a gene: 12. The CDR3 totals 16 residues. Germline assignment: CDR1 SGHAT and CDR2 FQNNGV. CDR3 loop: CASSLKAGGSYNEQYF. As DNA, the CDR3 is TGTGCCAGCAGCTTAAAAGCGGGGGGCTCCTACAATGAGCAGTACTTC.

Here the CDR3 reads CSAAAFIAGVRNEQFF. CDR3 nucleotides: TGCAGTGCCGCCGCATTCATAGCGGGAGTCCGTAATGAGCAGTTCTTC. The V gene is TRBV20-1, the J gene TRBJ2-1; 9 bases line up with TRBD2. V trimming: 6 bases; J trimming: 7 bases; junction bases outside the gene matches: 16. Germline V CDR1 and CDR2: DFQATT, SNEGSKA (reference sequence). The CDR3 is 16 amino acids.

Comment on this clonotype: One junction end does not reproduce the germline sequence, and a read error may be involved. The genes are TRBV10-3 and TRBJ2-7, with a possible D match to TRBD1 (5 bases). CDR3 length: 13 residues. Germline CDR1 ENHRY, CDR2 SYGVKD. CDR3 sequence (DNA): TGTGCCATCAGAGGACATACCTCCTACGGGCAGTACTTC. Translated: CAIRGHTSYGQYF.

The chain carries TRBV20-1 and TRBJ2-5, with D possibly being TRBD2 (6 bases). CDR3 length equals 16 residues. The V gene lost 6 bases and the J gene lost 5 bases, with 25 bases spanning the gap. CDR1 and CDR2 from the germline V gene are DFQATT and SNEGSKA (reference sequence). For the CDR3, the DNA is TGCAGTGCCAAACATCCTGCGAAGGGACTGGGGGAGACCCAGTACTTC. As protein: CSAKHPAKGLGETQYF.

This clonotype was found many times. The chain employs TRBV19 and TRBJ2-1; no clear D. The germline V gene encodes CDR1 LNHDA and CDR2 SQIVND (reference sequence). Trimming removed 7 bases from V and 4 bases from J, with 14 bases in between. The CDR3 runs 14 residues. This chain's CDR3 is CASTPAPSYNEQFF. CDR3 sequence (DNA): TGTGCCAGTACCCCGGCCCCTAGTTACAATGAGCAGTTCTTC.

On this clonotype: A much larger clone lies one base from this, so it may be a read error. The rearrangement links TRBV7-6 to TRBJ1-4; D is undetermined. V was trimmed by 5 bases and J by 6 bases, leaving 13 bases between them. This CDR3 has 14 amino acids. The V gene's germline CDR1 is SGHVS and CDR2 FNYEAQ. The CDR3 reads CASSPQWADEKLFF. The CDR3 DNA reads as TGTGCCAGCAGCCCTCAATGGGCGGATGAAAAACTGTTTTTT.

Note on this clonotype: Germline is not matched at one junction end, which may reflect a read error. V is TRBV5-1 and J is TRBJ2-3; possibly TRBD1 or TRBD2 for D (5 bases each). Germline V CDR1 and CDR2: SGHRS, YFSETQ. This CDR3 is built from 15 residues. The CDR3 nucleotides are TGCGCCAGCAGCCGGGATTTGGTCCCGACAGATCCGCAGTATTTT. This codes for CASSRDLVPTDPQYF.